These 20 T cell receptor beta chains originate from one sample sequenced in a study of radiotherapy plus CTLA-4 blockade in lung cancer. The protocol was immunoSEQ multiplex PCR, while the TCRdb copy is restricted to in-frame clones and leaves out a portion. The table lists roughly 50,000 clones, 79% of them singletons, with 3.2% in the top ten. The material was peripheral blood, obtained from a patient treated with radiotherapy plus ipilimumab. The receptors shown here come from a human donor with non-small cell lung cancer who had a partial response to radiotherapy plus ipilimumab.

V is TRBV10-2 and J is TRBJ2-1, with 13 bases matching TRBD2. V dropped 6 bases and J dropped 6; count of bases not matched to a gene: 2. This CDR3 is built from 14 residues. Germline CDR1 WSHSY, CDR2 SAAADI. As DNA, the CDR3 is TGCGCCAGCAGACTAGCGGGGGGGCCCAATGAGCAGTTCTTC. Amino acid sequence: CASRLAGGPNEQFF.

The chain uses TRBV5-4 and TRBJ2-7; D is undetermined. Trimming removed 0 bases at V and 4 bases at J, with 8 bases between. Germline-derived CDR1 and CDR2 are SGHNT and YYREEE (reference sequence). This CDR3 contains 13 residues. CDR3 nucleotides: TGTGCCAGCAGCTTGGGGGCAGGATACGAGCAGTACTTC. Its translation: CASSLGAGYEQYF.

J is TRBJ2-3 and V is TRBV19, with D tentatively TRBD2 (6 bases). CDR1 and CDR2 (germline): LNHDA, SQIVND (reference sequence). The CDR3 spans 15 residues. Trimming left V 1 base short and J 5 bases short, with 13 bases between. CDR3 in DNA: TGTGCCAGTAGTATAGGGAGGGGCCCGGAAGATACGCAGTATTTT. It encodes CASSIGRGPEDTQYF.

This chain links TRBV7-8 with TRBJ1-4; D call uncertain. This CDR3 is 16 amino acids long. CDR1 is SGHVS, CDR2 FQNEAQ, per germline. The germline V and J ends were trimmed by 5 bases and 5 bases, with 18 bases remaining between them. The CDR3 reads CASSNREGGRNEKLFF. Here the CDR3 DNA reads TGTGCCAGCAGCAACCGGGAGGGAGGGAGGAATGAAAAACTGTTTTTT.

The rearrangement links TRBV19 to TRBJ1-2; possible D gene TRBD1, 5 bases. This CDR3 contains 14 residues. The V and J ends lost 7 bases and 8 bases respectively, with 20 bases between them. Per germline, CDR1 LNHDA and CDR2 SQIVND (reference sequence). The DNA of the CDR3 is TGTGCCAGTAAGTCTGGGGCAGATGGATGGGGCTACACCTTC. Encoded protein: CASKSGADGWGYTF.

The CDR3, as DNA: TGTGCCAGCAGCCCACAGGGACCCAGCTCCTACGAGCAGTACTTC. Translating it yields CASSPQGPSSYEQYF. V and J are TRBV14 and TRBJ2-7, with a weak D call TRBD1 (6 bases). V lost 4 bases and J 0 bases, leaving 13 bases between the germline ends. The CDR3 spans 15 residues. Germline V gene sequence: CDR1 SGHDN, CDR2 FVKESK.

V is TRBV6-1 and J is TRBJ1-5; 8 positions agree with TRBD1. The CDR3 contains 15 residues. After removal of 2 bases from V and 9 bases from J, the junction contained 9 bases not matched to a gene. CDR1 is MNHNS and CDR2 is SASEGT in the germline V gene. DNA for the CDR3: TGTGCCAGCAGTGAACCAACAGGGGGGATAGCGCCCCAGCATTTT. It specifies CASSEPTGGIAPQHF.

The chain carries TRBV11-2 and TRBJ2-2, with TRBD1 matching over 7 bases. Germline V gene sequence: CDR1 SGHAT, CDR2 FQNNGV. This CDR3 has 17 amino acids. V shed 6 bases and J 0 bases; nucleotides not matched to a gene: 10. CDR3 nucleotide sequence: TGTGCCAGCAGTCCCGGTATCGACAGGGCGAACACCGGGGAGCTGTTTTTT. It yields the protein CASSPGIDRANTGELFF.

This chain links TRBV11-3 with TRBJ2-6; D possibly corresponds to TRBD1 (5 bases). Looked up from germline, CDR1 is SGHNT and CDR2 is YENEEA. The CDR3 runs 17 residues. V shed 3 bases and J shed 0 bases, with 12 bases lying between them. The CDR3 sequence is CASSFSAQASGANVLTF. Here the CDR3 DNA reads TGTGCCAGCAGCTTTTCGGCACAGGCCTCTGGGGCCAACGTCCTGACTTTC.

The sample holds one count of this clone. The chain is built from TRBV9 and TRBJ2-1; 9 positions agree with TRBD2. V was clipped by 5 bases and J by 2 bases; unmatched bases: 14. From germline, CDR1 is SGDLS and CDR2 YYNGEE. The CDR3 consists of 18 residues. The CDR3 loop is CASSRIGASGVPYNEQFF. The CDR3 DNA sequence: TGTGCCAGCAGTAGAATCGGGGCTAGCGGGGTCCCCTACAATGAGCAGTTCTTC.

V gene TRBV4-1 combines with J gene TRBJ2-2, with a weak D call TRBD2 (5 bases). Germline CDR1 reads MGHRA; CDR2 reads YSYEKL. Trimming took off 4 bases at V and 6 bases at J, with 15 bases between the two ends. There are 15 residues in the CDR3. The chain's CDR3 is CASSRYQEVPGELFF. The CDR3 nucleotides are TGCGCCAGCAGCCGGTACCAGGAGGTTCCCGGGGAGCTGTTTTTT.

The chain combines TRBV6-1 with TRBJ2-7, with 11 bases fitting TRBD1. The CDR3 spans 14 residues. Per the germline V gene, CDR1 is MNHNS and CDR2 is SASEGT. J was trimmed by 5 bases and V by 4 bases; bases with no gene match: 4. The CDR3 here is CASSVGTGGDEQYF. CDR3 sequence (DNA): TGTGCCAGCAGTGTCGGGACAGGGGGTGACGAGCAGTACTTC.

This clone was found a few times. This chain's CDR3 is CASWGSGGAGNEQFF. As DNA, the CDR3 is TGTGCCAGTTGGGGTAGCGGGGGGGCAGGCAATGAGCAGTTCTTC. The J gene is TRBJ2-1, the V gene TRBV19, with 11 bases that match TRBD2. Germline assignment: CDR1 LNHDA and CDR2 SQIVND (reference sequence). V trimming: 8 bases; J trimming: 6 bases; junction bases outside the gene matches: 9. The CDR3 loop spans 15 amino acids.

V gene TRBV27 combines with J gene TRBJ2-1, with 8 positions matching TRBD2. The length of the CDR3 is 17 residues. The germline V gene has CDR1 MNHEY and CDR2 SMNVEV (reference sequence). Germline trimming cut 6 bases from V and 3 bases from J; bases unmatched to any gene: 13. CDR3 protein: CASSHQPGGSFYNEQFF. The CDR3 nucleotides are TGTGCCAGCAGCCACCAACCGGGGGGGTCTTTCTACAATGAGCAGTTCTTC.

The V and J genes are TRBV19 and TRBJ1-5, with no clear D. Germline CDR1 and CDR2: LNHDA and SQIVND (reference sequence). The CDR3 runs to 13 residues. The V and J ends lost 10 bases and 0 bases respectively, with 10 bases between them. The CDR3 reads CATRHYSNQPQHF. DNA of the CDR3: TGTGCCACCAGACATTATAGCAATCAGCCCCAGCATTTT.

The V call is TRBV30, the J call TRBJ1-2; the match to TRBD1 covers 10 bases. The V and J ends lost 4 bases and 8 bases, in that order; junction bases with no gene match: 13. The CDR3 has 15 amino acids. Germline lookup yields CDR1 GTSNPN and CDR2 SVGIG (reference sequence). DNA for the CDR3: TGTGCCTGGATTACCCGGGACAGGGGTACTCAGGGCTACACCTTC. Protein sequence: CAWITRDRGTQGYTF.

The J gene is TRBJ2-2, the V gene TRBV19, with TRBD2 identical over 14 bases. Trimming removed 4 bases from V and 2 bases from J; junction bases left unmatched: 9. The CDR3 runs to 19 residues. Per the germline V gene, CDR1 is LNHDA and CDR2 is SQIVND (reference sequence). CDR3 DNA sequence: TGTGCCAGTAGTACTGGACTAGCGGGGGGATTCTCCAACACCGGGGAGCTGTTTTTT. Translating gives CASSTGLAGGFSNTGELFF.

The chain employs TRBV6-5 and TRBJ2-2; possibly TRBD1 for D (6 bases). The CDR3 is 14 residues long. The V end lost 4 bases, the J end lost 6 bases, and 12 bases lay between the germline ends. From germline, CDR1 is MNHEY and CDR2 SVGAGI. Here the CDR3 reads CASSSSAGAGELFF. CDR3 nucleotide sequence: TGTGCCAGCAGTTCCTCGGCAGGGGCCGGGGAGCTGTTTTTT.

This clone was counted only a few times. J is TRBJ1-6 and V is TRBV19; 8 positions agree with TRBD1. The length of the CDR3 is 15 residues. Germline values: CDR1 LNHDA, CDR2 SQIVND (reference sequence). V shed 7 bases and J 9 bases; nucleotides not matched to a gene: 11. The chain's CDR3 is CASTDPGQAISPLHF. CDR3 nucleotide sequence: TGTGCCAGTACCGATCCGGGACAGGCGATTTCACCCCTCCACTTT.

This sequence joins TRBV5-1 and TRBJ2-7; maybe TRBD2 (6 bases). V lost 4 bases and J lost 0, with 20 bases in between. Looked up from germline, CDR1 is SGHRS and CDR2 is YFSETQ. The CDR3 is made up of 17 amino acids. CDR3 protein: CASSPRIGTASSYEQYF. The CDR3 DNA sequence: TGCGCCAGCAGCCCCCGAATTGGGACTGCAAGCTCCTACGAGCAGTACTTC.